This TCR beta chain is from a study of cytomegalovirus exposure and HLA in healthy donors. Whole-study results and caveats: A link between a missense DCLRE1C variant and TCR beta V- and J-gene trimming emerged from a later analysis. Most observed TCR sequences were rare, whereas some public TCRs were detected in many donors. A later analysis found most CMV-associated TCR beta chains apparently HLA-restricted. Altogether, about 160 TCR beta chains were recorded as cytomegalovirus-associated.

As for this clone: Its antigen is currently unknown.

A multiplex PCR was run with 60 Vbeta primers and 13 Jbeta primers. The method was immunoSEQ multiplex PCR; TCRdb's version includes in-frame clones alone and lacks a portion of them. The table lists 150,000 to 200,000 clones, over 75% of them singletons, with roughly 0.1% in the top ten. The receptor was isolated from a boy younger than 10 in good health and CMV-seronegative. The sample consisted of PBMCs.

This CDR3 is CASSPFTGRGVAFF. As DNA, the CDR3 is TGTGCCAGCAGCCCCTTTACTGGACGGGGGGTAGCTTTCTTT. The chain uses TRBV7-2 and TRBJ1-1, with D maybe TRBD1 (5 bases). Trimming cost V 5 bases and J 10 bases, with 20 bases left between them. Per germline, CDR1 SGHTA and CDR2 FQGNSA. The CDR3 sequence is 14 residues long.